This T cell receptor (beta chain) was captured in a study of response to subunit inactivated influenza vaccine. Study-level findings and limits: There was a suggestion from the authors that each seasonal influenza vaccination recruits few new T cells.

TCRdb independently ran MiXCR on the RT-PCR reads; one entry per CDR3 protein. The sample contains a few hundred thousand distinct CDR3 sequences, roughly 9.7% of which appear only once. This clonotype has a count of ten or more. Its antigen is not identified. Germline lookup yields CDR1 SGHRS and CDR2 YFSETQ. Trimming removed 0 bases from V and 0 bases from J, with 13 bases in between. This CDR3 is built from 17 residues. Sequencing was performed on PBMCs from blood, taken roughly 47 days after vaccination. The rearrangement links TRBV5-1 to TRBJ2-1; possible D gene TRBD2, 6 bases. The clonotype comes from a man aged 45 to 65 who received an inactivated influenza vaccine. CDR3 protein: CASSLDSSASSYNEQFF. The CDR3 DNA sequence: TGCGCCAGCAGCTTGGATTCTAGCGCGAGCTCCTACAATGAGCAGTTCTTC. Variable domain in full (rest from reference TRBV5-1 and TRBJ2-1): KAGVTQTPRYLIKTRGQQVTLSCSPISGHRSVSWYQQTPGQGLQFLFEYFSETQRNKGNFPGRFSGRQFSNSRSEMNVSTLELGDSALYLCASSLDSSASSYNEQFFGPGTRLTVL.